The rows below give T cell receptor beta chains drawn from one sample of a study of T cell responses to AZD1222 COVID-19 vaccine. This table comes from immunoSEQ multiplex PCR, and its TCRdb copy is limited to in-frame clones, with some not included. The sample includes about 110,000 clones, about 90% of them seen just once. Source: peripheral blood, taken 28 days after the second AZD1222 dose. These TCRs come from an adult who received the AZD1222 COVID-19 vaccine. CDR3s include the opening cysteine and the closing phenylalanine or tryptophan. D genes are given only for firm matches. Clone size is given for some rows only: seen once, a few or many times, or a class if the clone is expanded.

abundance,v_gene,j_gene,d_gene,len,CDR3nt,CDR3aa
.,TRBV6-6,TRBJ1-5,.,15,TGTGCCAGCACCAAAAAAGGAAATAGCAATCAGCCCCAGCATTTT,CASTKKGNSNQPQHF
.,TRBV27,TRBJ1-2,.,13,TGTGCCAGCAGCCGGGAGATAAAAGGGGGCTACACCTTC,CASSREIKGGYTF
.,TRBV5-1,TRBJ2-5,.,14,TGCGCCAGCAGTCCCGATCCCAACCCAGAGACCCAGTACTTC,CASSPDPNPETQYF
.,TRBV5-1,TRBJ1-4,TRBD1,16,TGCGCCAGCAGCTTGGCTGGACAGGGAACTAATGAAAAACTGTTTTTT,CASSLAGQGTNEKLFF
.,TRBV6-5,TRBJ2-7,.,13,TGTGCCAGCAGTTTTTGGGGGCGCGGCGAGCAGTACTTC,CASSFWGRGEQYF
.,TRBV5-7,TRBJ2-3,TRBD2,14,TGTGCCAGCAGCCCACTAGCGGACACAGATACGCAGTATTTT,CASSPLADTDTQYF
.,TRBV29-1,TRBJ2-1,.,14,TGCAGCGTCGACACAGGGACTCTCTACAATGAGCAGTTCTTC,CSVDTGTLYNEQFF
.,TRBV7-6,TRBJ1-6,.,13,TGTGCCAGCAGCTTAACATTAGGATCACCCCTCCACTTT,CASSLTLGSPLHF
.,TRBV28,TRBJ1-4,.,16,TGTGCCAGCAGCCCCCCCTCACAGGGACGAGGTGAAAAACTGTTTTTT,CASSPPSQGRGEKLFF
.,TRBV2,TRBJ1-1,.,13,TGTGCCAGCCACAGGAACATGAACACTGAAGCTTTCTTT,CASHRNMNTEAFF
.,TRBV5-5,TRBJ1-5,.,15,TGTGCCAGCAGCTCTCAGGTTAATAGCAATCAGCCCCAGCATTTT,CASSSQVNSNQPQHF
.,TRBV4-2,TRBJ1-5,.,15,TGTGCCAGCAGCCAGTCGACAGGAGAAAATCAGCCCCAGCATTTT,CASSQSTGENQPQHF
.,TRBV12-3/TRBV12-4,TRBJ2-7,.,13,TGTGCCAGCAGCCTCGGACAGTACTACGAGCAGTACTTC,CASSLGQYYEQYF
.,TRBV3-1/TRBV3-2,TRBJ2-5,TRBD2,16,TGTGCCAGCAGCCAAGACTCCAGCGGGGGAGCAGAGACCCAGTACTTC,CASSQDSSGGAETQYF
.,TRBV5-4,TRBJ2-5,TRBD1,18,TGTGCCAGCAGCTCGCAAGCCCAGACAGGGCGTACCGGGGAGACCCAGTACTTC,CASSSQAQTGRTGETQYF
once,TRBV9,TRBJ1-1,TRBD1,15,TGTGCCAGCAGCCCAAGACAGGGTGTGAACACTGAAGCTTTCTTT,CASSPRQGVNTEAFF
.,TRBV27,TRBJ1-1,.,12,TGTGCCAGCACCACTGGGGCAGGACTAGCTTTCTTT,CASTTGAGLAFF
.,TRBV5-5,TRBJ1-1,.,13,TGTGCCAGCAGCTTCTCAGGAGGCACTGAAGCTTTCTTT,CASSFSGGTEAFF
.,TRBV27,TRBJ1-1,TRBD1,15,TGTGCCAGCAGTTTAGCACAGGGGCAGGTCACTGAAGCTTTCTTT,CASSLAQGQVTEAFF
.,TRBV2,TRBJ1-5,TRBD1,16,TGTGCCAGCAGTGCCGAGGGGGGACAGGGGAATCAGCCCCAGCATTTT,CASSAEGGQGNQPQHF
once,TRBV11-2,TRBJ2-7,.,14,TGTGCCAGCAGCTTACGAGGGTACTCCTACGAGCAGTACTTC,CASSLRGYSYEQYF
.,TRBV12-3/TRBV12-4,TRBJ2-5,.,12,TGTGCCAGCAGTCTAAGGGAGGAGACCCAGTACTTC,CASSLREETQYF
.,TRBV9,TRBJ1-1,.,14,TGTGCCAGCAGCCCCCGACACGGTAACACTGAAGCTTTCTTT,CASSPRHGNTEAFF
few,TRBV6-5,TRBJ1-1,.,14,TGTGCCAGCAGCCCAGGAGGAGTGAACACTGAAGCTTTCTTT,CASSPGGVNTEAFF
.,TRBV11-2,TRBJ1-2,.,12,TGTGCCAGCAGCTTTGCAGAGGGTGGCTACACCTTC,CASSFAEGGYTF
once,TRBV29-1,TRBJ1-5,TRBD1,12,TGCAGCGCCGGACAGGCGGGACAGCCCCAGCATTTT,CSAGQAGQPQHF
.,TRBV3-1/TRBV3-2,TRBJ2-3,TRBD2,16,TGTGCCAGCAGCCAAGATACCCTAGCGGGGGTGGGGACGCAGTATTTT,CASSQDTLAGVGTQYF
.,TRBV19,TRBJ2-7,.,13,TGTGCCAGCGCTCGGGACCTTTTTTACGAGCAGTACTTC,CASARDLFYEQYF
.,TRBV4-1,TRBJ2-7,.,14,TGCGCCAGCAGCCAAGGGGAAGGGGCCTACGAGCAGTACTTC,CASSQGEGAYEQYF
.,TRBV12-5,TRBJ2-2,.,15,TGTGCTAGTGGGCCCCCACGGGGAGGTAACGGGGAGCTGTTTTTT,CASGPPRGGNGELFF
.,TRBV9,TRBJ1-6,.,13,TGTGCCAGCAGCAGGACGGTGTCAGAGCCCCTCCACTTT,CASSRTVSEPLHF
.,TRBV6-6,TRBJ2-5,.,13,TGTGCCAGCTCCCCCTGGGATCAAGAGACCCAGTACTTC,CASSPWDQETQYF
.,TRBV15,TRBJ2-5,TRBD2,16,TGTGCCACCAGCACTGGGACTAGCGGGCGGAGTGAGACCCAGTACTTC,CATSTGTSGRSETQYF
.,TRBV29-1,TRBJ2-7,.,16,TGCAGCGTTGAAGGGGTCCATGGACGCTCCTCCTACGAGCAGTACTTC,CSVEGVHGRSSYEQYF
.,TRBV12-3/TRBV12-4,TRBJ2-3,TRBD1,13,TGTGCCATACCGGACAGGAGCACAGATACGCAGTATTTT,CAIPDRSTDTQYF
once,TRBV5-1,TRBJ1-3,.,15,TGCGCCAGCAGCCCCGCCGACATCTCTGGAAACACCATATATTTT,CASSPADISGNTIYF
.,TRBV29-1,TRBJ1-2,.,13,TGCAGCGTTGAGGGATGGGGAGAGGATGGCTACACCTTC,CSVEGWGEDGYTF
.,TRBV3-1/TRBV3-2,TRBJ2-1,.,12,TGTGCCAGCGGCCACTCGACGAATGAGCAGTTCTTC,CASGHSTNEQFF
.,TRBV9,TRBJ2-7,.,15,TGTGCCAGCAGCGTAGGTGGGGCGGGATCCTACGAGCAGTACTTC,CASSVGGAGSYEQYF
few,TRBV6-2/TRBV6-3,TRBJ1-3,.,14,TGTGCCAGCAGTTACTCAGGCCCTGGAAACACCATATATTTT,CASSYSGPGNTIYF
.,TRBV3-1/TRBV3-2,TRBJ1-2,.,11,TGTGCCAGCAGCCAAGGGATGTTGGGCACCTTC,CASSQGMLGTF
.,TRBV15,TRBJ2-3,.,16,TGTGCCACCAGCAGAGGGAGCGGTCCTAGCACAGATACGCAGTATTTT,CATSRGSGPSTDTQYF
.,TRBV19,TRBJ1-6,TRBD1,17,TGTGCCAGTAGGGGAACAGGGGGCCTATCATATAATTCACCCCTCCACTTT,CASRGTGGLSYNSPLHF
.,TRBV7-9,TRBJ1-2,.,16,TGTGCCAGCAGCGAAGAGGCAGGTCGAGCTAACTATGGCTACACCTTC,CASSEEAGRANYGYTF
.,TRBV2,TRBJ2-1,TRBD1,13,TGTGCCAGCAGTAGACAGGGGTACAATGAGCAGTTCTTC,CASSRQGYNEQFF
.,TRBV2,TRBJ2-6,TRBD2,17,TGTGCCAGCAGCCTACCGGGACTAGCTTCTGGGGCCAACGTCCTGACTTTC,CASSLPGLASGANVLTF
.,TRBV24-1,TRBJ2-1,TRBD2,11,TGTGCCACCGGCGGGGGGAATGAGCAGTTCTTC,CATGGGNEQFF
.,TRBV11-2,TRBJ2-3,.,14,TGTGCCAGCAGCCTCGGGACTCCCACAGATACGCAGTATTTT,CASSLGTPTDTQYF
once,TRBV7-8,TRBJ1-4,TRBD1,16,TGTGCCAGCAGCCTCGTAGGGGGCCGAGCTAATGAAAAACTGTTTTTT,CASSLVGGRANEKLFF
.,TRBV27,TRBJ2-7,.,14,TGTGCCAGCAGTTTAGGGCAGGGAGGCTTCGAGCAGTACTTC,CASSLGQGGFEQYF
.,TRBV7-9,TRBJ1-2,.,13,TGTGCCAGCAGCTTCGTAGGTGTCTATGGCTACACCTTC,CASSFVGVYGYTF